This T cell receptor beta chain was captured by sequencing in a study of T-cell memory formation after mild COVID-19. The study's findings and limits: Later expanders leaned CD4+, whereas clones that contracted between day 15 and 85 were balanced CD4/CD8.

TCRdb recomputed calls from the 5' RACE reads with MiXCR, one row per CDR3 protein. This table has hundreds of thousands of distinct CDR3 sequences, approximately 16% appearing once. Unmatched junction bases numbered 3, after V lost 2 bases and J lost 3 bases. The CDR3 sequence is 15 residues long. In germline, CDR1 is SGHTA, CDR2 FQGNSA. Only a few counts were recorded for this clonotype. Its cognate antigen is unknown. The rearrangement uses TRBV7-2 and TRBJ2-4, with 8 positions matching TRBD1. The receptor was derived from a man aged 18 to 29 who had mild COVID-19 (a few samples of this study predate the infection). Cell type and time point are not known. Sequencing was performed on PBMCs or a T cell subset sorted from them (not recorded which). CDR3 in DNA: TGTGCCAGCAGCTTAAAACAGGGGGGCAAAAACATTCAGTACTTC. This sequence encodes CASSLKQGGKNIQYF.